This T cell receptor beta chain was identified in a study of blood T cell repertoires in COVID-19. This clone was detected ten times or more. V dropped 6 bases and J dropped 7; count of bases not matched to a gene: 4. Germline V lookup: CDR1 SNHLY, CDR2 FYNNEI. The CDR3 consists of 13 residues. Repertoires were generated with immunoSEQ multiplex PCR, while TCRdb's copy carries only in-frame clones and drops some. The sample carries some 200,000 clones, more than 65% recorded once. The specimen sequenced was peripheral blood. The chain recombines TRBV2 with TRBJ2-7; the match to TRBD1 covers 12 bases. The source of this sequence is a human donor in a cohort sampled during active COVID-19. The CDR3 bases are TGTGCCAGCAGGGGACAGGGGGCCGGTGAGCAGTACTTC. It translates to CASRGQGAGEQYF. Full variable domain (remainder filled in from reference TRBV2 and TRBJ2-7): EPEVTQTPSHQVTQMGQEVILRCVPISNHLYFYWYRQILGQKVEFLVSFYNNEISEKSEIFDDQFSVERPDGSNFTLKIRSTKLEDSAMYFCASRGQGAGEQYFGPGTRLTVT.